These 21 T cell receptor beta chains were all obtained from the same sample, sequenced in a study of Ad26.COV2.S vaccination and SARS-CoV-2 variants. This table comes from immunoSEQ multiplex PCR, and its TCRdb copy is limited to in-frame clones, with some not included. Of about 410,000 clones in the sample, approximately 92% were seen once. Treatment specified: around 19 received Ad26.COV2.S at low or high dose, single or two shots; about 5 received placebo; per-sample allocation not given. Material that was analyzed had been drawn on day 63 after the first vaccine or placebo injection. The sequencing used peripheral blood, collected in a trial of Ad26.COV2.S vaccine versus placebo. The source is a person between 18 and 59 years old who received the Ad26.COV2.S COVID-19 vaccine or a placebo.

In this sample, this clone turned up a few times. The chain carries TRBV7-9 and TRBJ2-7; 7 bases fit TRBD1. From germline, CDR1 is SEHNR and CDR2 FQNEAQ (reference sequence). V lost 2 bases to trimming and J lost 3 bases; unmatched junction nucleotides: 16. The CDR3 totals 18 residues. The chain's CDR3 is CASSLTRSTGTGFYEQYF. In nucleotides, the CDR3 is TGTGCCAGCAGCTTAACGCGATCGACAGGGACGGGGTTCTACGAGCAGTACTTC.

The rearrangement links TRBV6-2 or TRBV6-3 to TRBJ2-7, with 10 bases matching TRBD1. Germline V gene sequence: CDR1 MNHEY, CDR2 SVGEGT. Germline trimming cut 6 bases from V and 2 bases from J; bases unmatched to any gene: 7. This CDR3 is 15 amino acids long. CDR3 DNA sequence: TGTGCCAGCAGCCGCTTGACAGGGGGCCCCTACGAGCAGTACTTC. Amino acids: CASSRLTGGPYEQYF.

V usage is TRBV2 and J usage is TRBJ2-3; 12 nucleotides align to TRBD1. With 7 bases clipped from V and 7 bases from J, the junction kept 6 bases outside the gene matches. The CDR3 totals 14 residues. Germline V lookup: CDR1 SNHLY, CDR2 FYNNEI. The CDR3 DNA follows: TGTGCCAGCAACCCGGGACAGGGGGCTAATACGCAGTATTTT. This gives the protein CASNPGQGANTQYF.

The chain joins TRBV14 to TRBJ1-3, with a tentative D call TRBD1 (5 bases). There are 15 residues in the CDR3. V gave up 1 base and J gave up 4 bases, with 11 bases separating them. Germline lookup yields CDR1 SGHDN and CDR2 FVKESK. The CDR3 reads CASSQGEGRGNTIYF. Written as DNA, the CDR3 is TGTGCCAGCAGCCAAGGAGAGGGGAGGGGAAACACCATATATTTT.

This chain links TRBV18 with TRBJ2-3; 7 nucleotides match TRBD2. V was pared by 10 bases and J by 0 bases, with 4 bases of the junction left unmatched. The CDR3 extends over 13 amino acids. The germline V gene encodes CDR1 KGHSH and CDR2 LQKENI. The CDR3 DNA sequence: TGTGCCACCACTAGCGTAAGCACAGATACGCAGTATTTT. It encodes CATTSVSTDTQYF. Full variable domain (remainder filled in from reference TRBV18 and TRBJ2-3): NAGVMQNPRHLVRRRGQEARLRCSPMKGHSHVYWYRQLPEEGLKFMVYLQKENIIDESGMPKERFSAEFPKEGPSILRIQQVVRGDSAAYFCATTSVSTDTQYFGPGTRLTVL.

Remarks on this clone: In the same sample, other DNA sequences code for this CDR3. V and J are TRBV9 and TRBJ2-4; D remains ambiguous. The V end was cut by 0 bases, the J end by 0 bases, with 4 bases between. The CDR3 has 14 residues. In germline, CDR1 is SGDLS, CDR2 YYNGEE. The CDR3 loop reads CASSVDVAKNIQYF. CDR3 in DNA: TGTGCCAGCAGCGTAGACGTAGCCAAAAACATTCAGTACTTC.

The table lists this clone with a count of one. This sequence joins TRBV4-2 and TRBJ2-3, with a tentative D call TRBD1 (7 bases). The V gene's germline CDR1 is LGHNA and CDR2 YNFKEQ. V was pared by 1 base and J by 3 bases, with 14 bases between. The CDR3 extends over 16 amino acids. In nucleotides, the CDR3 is TGTGCCAGCAGCCAAGCGGAGGGGGCCCGTACAGATACGCAGTATTTT. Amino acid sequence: CASSQAEGARTDTQYF.

The CDR3 sequence is CASRDGYSYEQYF. In DNA, the CDR3 is TGTGCCAGCCGGGACGGCTACTCCTACGAGCAGTACTTC. This chain joins TRBV18 and TRBJ2-7; D may be TRBD1 or TRBD2 (5 bases each). Germline-derived CDR1 and CDR2 are KGHSH and LQKENI. V was cut by 8 bases and J by 0 bases, with 11 bases left in between. This CDR3 has 13 residues.

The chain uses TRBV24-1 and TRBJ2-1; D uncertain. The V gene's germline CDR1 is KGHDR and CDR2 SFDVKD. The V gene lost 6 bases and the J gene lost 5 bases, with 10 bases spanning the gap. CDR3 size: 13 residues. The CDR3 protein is CATSPGFNNEQFF. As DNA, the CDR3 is TGTGCCACCAGTCCCGGGTTTAACAATGAGCAGTTCTTC.

The chain's CDR3 is CASSPSDGAQYF. The CDR3 DNA follows: TGTGCCAGCAGCCCAAGTGACGGGGCCCAGTACTTC. The rearrangement links TRBV7-9 to TRBJ2-5; the D gene is possibly TRBD2 (5 bases). Trimming stripped 5 bases from V and 9 bases from J, with 13 bases between. The V gene's germline CDR1 is SEHNR and CDR2 FQNEAQ (reference sequence). This CDR3 has 12 amino acids. The full variable domain, with the rest looked up from reference TRBV7-9 and TRBJ2-5, is DTGVSQNPRHKITKRGQNVTFRCDPISEHNRLYWYRQTLGQGPEFLTYFQNEAQLEKSRLLSDRFSAERPKGSFSTLEIQRTEQGDSAMYLCASSPSDGAQYFGPGTRLLVL.

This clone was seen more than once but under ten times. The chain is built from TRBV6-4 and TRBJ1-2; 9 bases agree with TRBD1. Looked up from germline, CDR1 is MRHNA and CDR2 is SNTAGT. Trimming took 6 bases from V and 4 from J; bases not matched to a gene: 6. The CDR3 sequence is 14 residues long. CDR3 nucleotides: TGTGCCAGCAGACCCGGGACAGGGAGCTATGGCTACACCTTC. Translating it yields CASRPGTGSYGYTF.

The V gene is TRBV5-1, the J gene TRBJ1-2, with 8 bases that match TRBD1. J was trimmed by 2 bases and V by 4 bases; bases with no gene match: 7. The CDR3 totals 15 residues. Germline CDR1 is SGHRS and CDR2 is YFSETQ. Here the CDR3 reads CASSQGQAKNYGYTF. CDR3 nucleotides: TGCGCCAGCAGCCAGGGACAGGCCAAGAACTATGGCTACACCTTC.

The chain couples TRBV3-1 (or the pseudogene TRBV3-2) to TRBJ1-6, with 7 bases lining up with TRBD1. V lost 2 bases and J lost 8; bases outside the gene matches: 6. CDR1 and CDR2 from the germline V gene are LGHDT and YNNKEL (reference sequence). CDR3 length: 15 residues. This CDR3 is CASSQWTGKDSPLHF. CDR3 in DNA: TGTGCCAGCAGCCAATGGACAGGTAAAGATTCACCCCTCCACTTT.

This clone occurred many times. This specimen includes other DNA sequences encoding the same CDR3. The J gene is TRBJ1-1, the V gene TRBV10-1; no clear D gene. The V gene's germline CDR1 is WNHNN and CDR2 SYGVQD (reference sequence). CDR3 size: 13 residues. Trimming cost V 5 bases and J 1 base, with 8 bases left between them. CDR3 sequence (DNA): TGCGCCAGCAGTTTCGGGGAGAACACTGAAGCTTTCTTT. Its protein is CASSFGENTEAFF.

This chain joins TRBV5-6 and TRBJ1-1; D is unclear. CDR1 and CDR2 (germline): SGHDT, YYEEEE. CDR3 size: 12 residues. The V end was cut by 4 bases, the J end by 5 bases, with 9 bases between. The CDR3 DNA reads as TGTGCCAGCAGCCTAGGGAGGACTGAAGCTTTCTTT. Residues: CASSLGRTEAFF.

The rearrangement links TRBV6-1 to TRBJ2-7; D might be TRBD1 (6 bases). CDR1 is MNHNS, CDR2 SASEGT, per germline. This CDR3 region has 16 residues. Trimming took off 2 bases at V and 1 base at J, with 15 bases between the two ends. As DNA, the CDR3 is TGTGCCAGCAGTGAACAGGGGCGGATCGGATCCTACGAGCAGTACTTC. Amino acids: CASSEQGRIGSYEQYF.

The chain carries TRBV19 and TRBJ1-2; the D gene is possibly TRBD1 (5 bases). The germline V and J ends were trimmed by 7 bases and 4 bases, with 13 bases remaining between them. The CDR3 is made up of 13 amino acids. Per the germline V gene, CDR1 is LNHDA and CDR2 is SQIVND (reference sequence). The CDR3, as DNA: TGTGCCAGTAAAATTGAAGGGGTCTATGGCTACACCTTC. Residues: CASKIEGVYGYTF.

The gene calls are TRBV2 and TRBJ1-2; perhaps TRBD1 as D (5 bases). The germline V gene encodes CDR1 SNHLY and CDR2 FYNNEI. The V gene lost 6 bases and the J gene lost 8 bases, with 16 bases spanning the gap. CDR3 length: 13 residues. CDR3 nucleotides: TGTGCCAGCAGCTCCCCAGCTCAGGGAGGCTACACCTTC. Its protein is CASSSPAQGGYTF.

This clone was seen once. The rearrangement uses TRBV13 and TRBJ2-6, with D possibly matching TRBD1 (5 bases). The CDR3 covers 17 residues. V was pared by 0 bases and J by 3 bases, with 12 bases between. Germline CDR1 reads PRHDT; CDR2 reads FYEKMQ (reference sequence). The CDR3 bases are TGTGCCAGCAGCTTAGGTCCCAGGGTAGGTGGGGCCAACGTCCTGACTTTC. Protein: CASSLGPRVGGANVLTF. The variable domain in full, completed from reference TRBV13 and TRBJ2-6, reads AAGVIQSPRHLIKEKRETATLKCYPIPRHDTVYWYQQGPGQDPQFLISFYEKMQSDKGSIPDRFSAQQFSDYHSELNMSSLELGDSALYFCASSLGPRVGGANVLTFGAGSRLTVL.

CDR3 region: CASSLEGAGPYTEAFF. As DNA, the CDR3 is TGTGCCAGCAGCTTAGAGGGTGCAGGGCCATACACTGAAGCTTTCTTT. The genes are TRBV7-8 and TRBJ1-1; tentative D call: TRBD1 (5 bases). Germline assignment: CDR1 SGHVS and CDR2 FQNEAQ. The CDR3 length is 16 residues. Between the trimmed V and J ends, which lost 1 base and 3 bases, there was a span of 15 bases.

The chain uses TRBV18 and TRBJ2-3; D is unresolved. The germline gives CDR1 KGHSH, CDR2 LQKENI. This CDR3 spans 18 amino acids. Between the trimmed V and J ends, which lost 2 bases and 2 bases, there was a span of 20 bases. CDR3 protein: CASSPRDLDRAHTDTQYF. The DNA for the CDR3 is TGTGCCAGCTCACCAAGAGACCTAGATAGGGCGCACACAGATACGCAGTATTTT.